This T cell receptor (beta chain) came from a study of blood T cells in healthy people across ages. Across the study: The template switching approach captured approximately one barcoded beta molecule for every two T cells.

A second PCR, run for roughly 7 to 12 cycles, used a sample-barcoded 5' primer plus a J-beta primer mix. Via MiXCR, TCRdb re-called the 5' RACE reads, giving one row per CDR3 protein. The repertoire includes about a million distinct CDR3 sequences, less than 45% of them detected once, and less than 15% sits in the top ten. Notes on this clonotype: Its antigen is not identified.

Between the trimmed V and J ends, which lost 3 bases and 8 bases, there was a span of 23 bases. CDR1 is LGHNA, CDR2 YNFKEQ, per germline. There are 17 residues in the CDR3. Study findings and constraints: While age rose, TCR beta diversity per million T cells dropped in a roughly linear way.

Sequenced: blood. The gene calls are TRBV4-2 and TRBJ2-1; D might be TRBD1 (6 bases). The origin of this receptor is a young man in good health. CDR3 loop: CASSHSTTGSPRYEQFF. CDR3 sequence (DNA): TGTGCCAGCAGCCATTCCACCACAGGGTCCCCACGGTATGAGCAGTTCTTC.